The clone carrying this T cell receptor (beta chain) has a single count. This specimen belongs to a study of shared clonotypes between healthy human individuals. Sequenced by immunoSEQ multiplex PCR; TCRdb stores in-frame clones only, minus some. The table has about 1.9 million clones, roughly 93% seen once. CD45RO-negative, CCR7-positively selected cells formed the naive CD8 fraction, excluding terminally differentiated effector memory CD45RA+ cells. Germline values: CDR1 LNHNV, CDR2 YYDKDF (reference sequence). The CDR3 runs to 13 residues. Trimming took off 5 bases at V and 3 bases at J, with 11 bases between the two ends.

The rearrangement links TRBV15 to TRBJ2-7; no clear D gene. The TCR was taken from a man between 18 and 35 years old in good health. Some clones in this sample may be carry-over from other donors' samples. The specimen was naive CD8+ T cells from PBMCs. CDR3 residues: CATSARQNYEQYF. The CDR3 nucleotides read TGTGCCACCAGCGCGAGGCAGAACTACGAGCAGTACTTC. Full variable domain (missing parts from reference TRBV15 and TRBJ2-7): DAMVIQNPRYQVTQFGKPVTLSCSQTLNHNVMYWYQQKSSQAPKLLFHYYDKDFNNEADTPDNFQSRRPNTSFCFLDIRSPGLGDTAMYLCATSARQNYEQYFGPGTRLTVT.